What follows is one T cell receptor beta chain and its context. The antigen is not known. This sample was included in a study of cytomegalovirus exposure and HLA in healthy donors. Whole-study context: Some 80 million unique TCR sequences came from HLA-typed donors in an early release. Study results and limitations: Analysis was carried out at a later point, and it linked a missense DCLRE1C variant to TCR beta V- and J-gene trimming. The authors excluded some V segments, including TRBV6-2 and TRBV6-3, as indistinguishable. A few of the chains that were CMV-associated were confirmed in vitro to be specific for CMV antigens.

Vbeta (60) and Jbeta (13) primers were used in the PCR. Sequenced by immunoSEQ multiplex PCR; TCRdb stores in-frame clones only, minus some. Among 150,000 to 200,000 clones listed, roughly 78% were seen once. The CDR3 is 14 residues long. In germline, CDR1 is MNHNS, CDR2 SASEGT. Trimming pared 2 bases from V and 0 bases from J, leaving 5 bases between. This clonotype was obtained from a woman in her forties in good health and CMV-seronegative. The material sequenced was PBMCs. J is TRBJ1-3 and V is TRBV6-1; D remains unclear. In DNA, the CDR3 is TGTGCCAGCAGTGAACCCAACTCTGGAAACACCATATATTTT. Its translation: CASSEPNSGNTIYF.